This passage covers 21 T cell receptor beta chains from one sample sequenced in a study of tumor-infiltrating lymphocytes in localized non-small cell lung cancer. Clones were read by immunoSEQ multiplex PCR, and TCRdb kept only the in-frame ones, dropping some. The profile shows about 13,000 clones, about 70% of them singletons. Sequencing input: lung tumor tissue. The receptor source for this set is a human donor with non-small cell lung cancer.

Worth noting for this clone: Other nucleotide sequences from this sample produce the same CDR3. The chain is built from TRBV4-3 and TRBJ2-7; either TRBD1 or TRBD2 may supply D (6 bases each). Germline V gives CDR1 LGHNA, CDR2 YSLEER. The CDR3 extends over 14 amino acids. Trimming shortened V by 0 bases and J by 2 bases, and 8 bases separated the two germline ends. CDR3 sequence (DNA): TGCGCCAGCAGCCAAGACGGGGGCCCCTACGAGCAGTACTTC. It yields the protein CASSQDGGPYEQYF.

In nucleotides, the CDR3 is TGTGCCAGCACAGGACAGGGGAAGCACGAGCAGTACTTC. Residues: CASTGQGKHEQYF. The chain employs TRBV27 and TRBJ2-7; 9 nucleotides line up with TRBD1. Germline CDR1 and CDR2: MNHEY and SMNVEV (reference sequence). This CDR3 comprises 13 residues. Trimming cost V 7 bases and J 5 bases; bases outside gene matches: 6.

The CDR3 DNA reads TGTGCCAGCAGCACTACCCGGGACAGGGGGCTCAAGCAGTACTTC. Protein: CASSTTRDRGLKQYF. The chain combines TRBV11-2 with TRBJ2-7; 12 bases are shared with TRBD1. The length of the CDR3 is 15 residues. Germline loops: CDR1 SGHAT, CDR2 FQNNGV. J was trimmed by 8 bases and V by 5 bases; bases with no gene match: 10.

CDR3 DNA sequence: TGTGCCAGCAGCTCTGCGGGCACAGATACGCAGTATTTT. Translation: CASSSAGTDTQYF. The gene calls are TRBV5-6 and TRBJ2-3; D ambiguous. V shed 3 bases and J shed 1 base, with 6 bases lying between them. CDR1 is SGHDT and CDR2 is YYEEEE in the germline V gene. The CDR3 has 13 residues. The entire variable domain, with the rest obtained from reference TRBV5-6 and TRBJ2-3, is as follows: DAGVTQSPTHLIKTRGQQVTLRCSPKSGHDTVSWYQQALGQGPQFIFQYYEEEERQRGNFPDRFSGHQFPNYSSELNVNALLLGDSALYLCASSSAGTDTQYFGPGTRLTVL.

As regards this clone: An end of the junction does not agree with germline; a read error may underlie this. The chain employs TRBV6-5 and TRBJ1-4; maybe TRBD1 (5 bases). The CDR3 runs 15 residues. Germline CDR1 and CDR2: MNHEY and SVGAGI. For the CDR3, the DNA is TGTGCCAGCAGTGACTCCGGGACGGCTAATGAAAAACTGTTTTTT. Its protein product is CASSDSGTANEKLFF.

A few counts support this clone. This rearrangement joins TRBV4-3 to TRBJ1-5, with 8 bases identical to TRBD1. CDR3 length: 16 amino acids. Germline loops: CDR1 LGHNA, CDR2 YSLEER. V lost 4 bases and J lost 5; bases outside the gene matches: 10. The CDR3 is CASSPTGADGYQPQHF. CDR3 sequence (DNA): TGCGCCAGCAGCCCGACAGGGGCCGATGGATATCAGCCCCAGCATTTT.

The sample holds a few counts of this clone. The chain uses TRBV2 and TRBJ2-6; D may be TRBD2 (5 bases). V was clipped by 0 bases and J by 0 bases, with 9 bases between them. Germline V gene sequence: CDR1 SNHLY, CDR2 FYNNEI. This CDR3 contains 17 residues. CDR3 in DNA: TGTGCCAGCAGTGAAGCTATAAGCGGCTCTGGGGCCAACGTCCTGACTTTC. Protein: CASSEAISGSGANVLTF.

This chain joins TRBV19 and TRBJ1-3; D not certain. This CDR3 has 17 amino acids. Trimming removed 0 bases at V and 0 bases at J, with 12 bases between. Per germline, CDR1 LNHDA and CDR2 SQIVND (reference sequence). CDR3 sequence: CASSIERGLHSGNTIYF. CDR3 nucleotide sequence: TGTGCCAGTAGTATAGAACGAGGACTCCACTCTGGAAACACCATATATTTT.

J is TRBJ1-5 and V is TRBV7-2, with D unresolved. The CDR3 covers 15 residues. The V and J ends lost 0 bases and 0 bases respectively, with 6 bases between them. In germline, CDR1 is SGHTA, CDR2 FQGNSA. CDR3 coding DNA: TGTGCCAGCAGCTTAGCCGACAATAGCAATCAGCCCCAGCATTTT. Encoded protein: CASSLADNSNQPQHF.

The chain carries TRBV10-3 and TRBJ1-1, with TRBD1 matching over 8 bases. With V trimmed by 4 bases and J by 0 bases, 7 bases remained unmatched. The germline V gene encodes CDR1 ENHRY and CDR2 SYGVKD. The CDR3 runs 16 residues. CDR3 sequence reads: CAISVFGQGLNTEAFF. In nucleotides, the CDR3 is TGTGCCATCAGTGTATTTGGACAGGGTTTGAACACTGAAGCTTTCTTT.

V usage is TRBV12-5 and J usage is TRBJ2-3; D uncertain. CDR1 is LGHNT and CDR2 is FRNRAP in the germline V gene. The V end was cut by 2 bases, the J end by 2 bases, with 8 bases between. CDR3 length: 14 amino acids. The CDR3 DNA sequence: TGTGCTAGTGGTTTGTTGCTAGTCACAGATACGCAGTATTTT. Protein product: CASGLLLVTDTQYF.

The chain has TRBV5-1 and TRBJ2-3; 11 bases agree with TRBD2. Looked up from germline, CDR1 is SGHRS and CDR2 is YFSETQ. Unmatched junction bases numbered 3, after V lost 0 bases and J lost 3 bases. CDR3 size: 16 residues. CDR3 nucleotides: TGCGCCAGCAGCTTGGTTCTAGCGGGAGGAACAGATACGCAGTATTTT. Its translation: CASSLVLAGGTDTQYF. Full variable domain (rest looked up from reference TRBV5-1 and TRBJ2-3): KAGVTQTPRYLIKTRGQQVTLSCSPISGHRSVSWYQQTPGQGLQFLFEYFSETQRNKGNFPGRFSGRQFSNSRSEMNVSTLELGDSALYLCASSLVLAGGTDTQYFGPGTRLTVL.

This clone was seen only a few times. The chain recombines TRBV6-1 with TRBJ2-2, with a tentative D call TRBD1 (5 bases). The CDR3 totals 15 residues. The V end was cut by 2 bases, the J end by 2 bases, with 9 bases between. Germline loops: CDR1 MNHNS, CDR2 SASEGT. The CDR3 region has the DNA TGTGCCAGCAGTGAATCGCAGGGAAACACCGGGGAGCTGTTTTTT. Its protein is CASSESQGNTGELFF.

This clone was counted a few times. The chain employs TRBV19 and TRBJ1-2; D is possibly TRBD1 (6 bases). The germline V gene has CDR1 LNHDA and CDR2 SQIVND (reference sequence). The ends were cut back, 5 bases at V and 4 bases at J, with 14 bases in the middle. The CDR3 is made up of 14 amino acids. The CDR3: CASSPYTGSYGYTF. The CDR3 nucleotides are TGTGCCAGTAGTCCTTATACAGGGAGCTATGGCTACACCTTC.

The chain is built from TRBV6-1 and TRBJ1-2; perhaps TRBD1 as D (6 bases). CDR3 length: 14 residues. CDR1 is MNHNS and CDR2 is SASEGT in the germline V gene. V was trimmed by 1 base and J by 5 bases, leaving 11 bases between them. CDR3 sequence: CASSEGGGRYGYTF. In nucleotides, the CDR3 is TGTGCCAGCAGTGAAGGAGGGGGGAGGTATGGCTACACCTTC.

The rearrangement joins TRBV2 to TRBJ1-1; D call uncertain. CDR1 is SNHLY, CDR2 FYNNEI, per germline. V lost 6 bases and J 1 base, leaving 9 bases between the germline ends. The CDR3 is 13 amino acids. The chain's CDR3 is CASSLSENTEAFF. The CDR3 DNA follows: TGTGCCAGCAGCCTCTCGGAGAACACTGAAGCTTTCTTT.

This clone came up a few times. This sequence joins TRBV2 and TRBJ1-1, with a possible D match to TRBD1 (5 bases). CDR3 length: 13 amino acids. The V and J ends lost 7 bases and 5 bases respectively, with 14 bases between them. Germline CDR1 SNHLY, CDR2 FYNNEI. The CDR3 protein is CASTQGEGTEAFF. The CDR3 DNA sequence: TGTGCCAGCACCCAGGGTGAGGGGACTGAAGCTTTCTTT.

CDR3 amino acids: CASSQSGRGRYTGELFF. For the CDR3, the DNA is TGCGCCAGCAGTCAATCGGGGAGGGGGCGGTACACCGGGGAGCTGTTTTTT. The V and J genes are TRBV23-1 and TRBJ2-2; D may match TRBD1 or TRBD2 (7 bases each). TRBV23-1 is assigned to the ORF class and has an uncertain function. V lost 0 bases and J lost 3, with 14 bases in between. This CDR3 contains 17 residues.

CDR3 amino acids: CASSLTQGAGNTIYF. CDR3 in DNA: TGTGCCAGCAGCTTGACGCAGGGTGCTGGAAACACCATATATTTT. V is TRBV5-6 and J is TRBJ1-3; D is perhaps TRBD1 (5 bases). CDR1 and CDR2 (germline): SGHDT, YYEEEE. The CDR3 has 15 amino acids. Trimming left V 1 base short and J 2 bases short, with 10 bases between.

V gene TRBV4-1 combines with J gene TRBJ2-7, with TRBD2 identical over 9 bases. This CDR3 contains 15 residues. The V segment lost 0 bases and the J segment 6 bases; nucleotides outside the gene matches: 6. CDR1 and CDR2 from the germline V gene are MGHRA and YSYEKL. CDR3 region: CASSQDGGGALEQYF. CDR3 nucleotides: TGCGCCAGCAGCCAAGATGGCGGGGGGGCGCTCGAGCAGTACTTC.

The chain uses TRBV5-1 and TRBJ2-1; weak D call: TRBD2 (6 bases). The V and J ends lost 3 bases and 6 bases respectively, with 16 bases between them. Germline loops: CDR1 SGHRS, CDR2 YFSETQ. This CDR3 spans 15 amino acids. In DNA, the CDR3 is TGCGCCAGCAGCTATTTAAGCGGGCATGGCAATGAGCAGTTCTTC. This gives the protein CASSYLSGHGNEQFF.